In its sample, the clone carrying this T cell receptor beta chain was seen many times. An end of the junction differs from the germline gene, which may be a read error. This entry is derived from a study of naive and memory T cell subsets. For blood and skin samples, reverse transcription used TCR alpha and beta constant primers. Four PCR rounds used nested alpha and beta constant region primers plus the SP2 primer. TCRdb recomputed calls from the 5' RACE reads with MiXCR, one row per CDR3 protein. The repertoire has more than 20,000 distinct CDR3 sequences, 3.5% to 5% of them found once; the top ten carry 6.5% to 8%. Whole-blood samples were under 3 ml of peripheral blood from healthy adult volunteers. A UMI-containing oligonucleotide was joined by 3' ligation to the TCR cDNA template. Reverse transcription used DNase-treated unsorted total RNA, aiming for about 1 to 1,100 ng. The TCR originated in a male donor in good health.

Written as DNA, the CDR3 is TGTGCCAGCAGTCGGGAGGGACCCCCCTTC. Its protein is CASSREGPPF. This chain uses TRBV27 with TRBJ1-2; tentatively, D is TRBD1 (5 bases). CDR3 length: 10 amino acids. Germline V gene sequence: CDR1 MNHEY, CDR2 SMNVEV (reference sequence).